The entry below gives a single TCR beta chain sequence along with its context. What it binds is unknown. It was with 60 Vbeta and 13 Jbeta primers that the PCR ran. Using immunoSEQ multiplex PCR, the repertoire was profiled, and TCRdb retains in-frame clones only, with some absent. The table shows around 190,000 clones, with just under 75% occurring only once. This sample was included in a study of cytomegalovirus exposure and HLA in healthy donors. Overall study results and limits: The investigators catalogued 150 or so TCR beta chains as cytomegalovirus-associated.

The CDR3 spans 15 residues. Per germline, CDR1 SGHKS and CDR2 YYEKEE (reference sequence). J lost 6 bases, V lost 1 base, and 6 bases had no gene match. The V call is TRBV5-5, the J call TRBJ1-5; 8 bases are a match to TRBD1. The sample was PBMCs. The TCR was taken from a woman aged 25 to 39 in good health and CMV-seropositive. The CDR3 region is CASSLLRGQGQPQHF. CDR3 in DNA: TGTGCCAGCAGCTTGCTCAGGGGGCAGGGTCAGCCCCAGCATTTT.